Presented here are 10 T cell receptor beta chains from one specimen sequenced in a study of siplizumab effects on memory and regulatory T cells (dated by TCRdb to between 2018 and 2021). Cells in the mixed lymphocyte reaction were cultured together at 37 degrees C for about 6 days. The receptor library was made with the immunoSEQ multiplex PCR assay. The source is immuneACCESS, and TCRdb retained only in-frame sequences with V and J called. Part of the clones is not carried over; for the studies checked, unresolved V genes explain less than half of this, and the remainder is unexplained. In this sample the table shows about 18,000 clones, roughly 40% of which occur a single time. The ten largest clonotypes hold roughly 6.3% of the sample. These receptors' antigens are unknown. Specimen: CFSE-low (dividing) CD4+ T cells sorted from an allogeneic mixed lymphocyte reaction. These receptor sequences come from a human donor in good health; the cells came from an allogeneic mixed lymphocyte reaction. Some clones in this sample may be carry-over from other donors' samples.

The chain's CDR3 is CASSTGVPPYEQYF. The CDR3 DNA reads TGTGCCAGCAGCACGGGCGTTCCCCCCTACGAGCAGTACTTC. The chain employs TRBV7-9 and TRBJ2-7; D is unclear. CDR3 length: 14 amino acids. Germline assignment: CDR1 SEHNR and CDR2 FQNEAQ (reference sequence). V shed 5 bases and J shed 2 bases, with 13 bases lying between them. Variable domain in full (rest from reference TRBV7-9 and TRBJ2-7): DTGVSQNPRHKITKRGQNVTFRCDPISEHNRLYWYRQTLGQGPEFLTYFQNEAQLEKSRLLSDRFSAERPKGSFSTLEIQRTEQGDSAMYLCASSTGVPPYEQYFGPGTRLTVT.

CDR3 nucleotide sequence: TGTGCCAGCAGCCCCGGGGGAGCCCAAACCTACGAGCAGTACTTC. Translated: CASSPGGAQTYEQYF. The rearrangement joins TRBV11-2 to TRBJ2-7, with D possibly being TRBD2 (6 bases). Germline loops: CDR1 SGHAT, CDR2 FQNNGV. This CDR3 has 15 amino acids. Trimming cost V 5 bases and J 2 bases, with 16 bases left between them.

The chain recombines TRBV6-5 with TRBJ1-3; D is ambiguous. V was clipped by 2 bases and J by 0 bases, with 8 bases between them. The CDR3 covers 15 residues. The germline V gene has CDR1 MNHEY and CDR2 SVGAGI. CDR3 residues: CASSYGSYSGNTIYF. In nucleotides, the CDR3 is TGTGCCAGCAGTTACGGCAGTTACTCTGGAAACACCATATATTTT.

The gene calls are TRBV5-4 and TRBJ1-5, with unresolved D. In germline, CDR1 is SGHNT, CDR2 YYREEE (reference sequence). The V gene lost 1 base and the J gene lost 1 base, with 3 bases spanning the gap. The CDR3 runs 13 residues. CDR3 sequence: CASSLPSNQPQHF. CDR3 sequence (DNA): TGTGCCAGCAGCTTGCCGAGCAATCAGCCCCAGCATTTT.

The chain recombines TRBV10-3 with TRBJ2-1; a weak D match, TRBD2 (6 bases). Trimming cost V 10 bases and J 2 bases, with 18 bases left between them. This CDR3 region has 15 residues. Germline V gives CDR1 ENHRY, CDR2 SYGVKD. The CDR3 nucleotides read TGTGCCACTGCCGGGTTGCGGACTACCTACAATGAGCAGTTCTTC. Amino acid sequence: CATAGLRTTYNEQFF.

This clone was picked up a small number of times. Different DNA sequences within this sample yield the same CDR3. The chain recombines TRBV20-1 with TRBJ2-5; D gene uncertain. Trimming removed 6 bases at V and 2 bases at J, with 4 bases between. CDR1 DFQATT and CDR2 SNEGSKA come from the germline V gene (reference sequence). CDR3 length equals 10 residues. This CDR3 is CSARQETQYF. CDR3 coding DNA: TGCAGTGCCAGACAAGAGACCCAGTACTTC.

This clone was recorded a few times. The chain recombines TRBV23-1 with TRBJ1-1; no clear D. TRBV23-1 is reported as an ORF; its role is uncertain. This CDR3 has 9 amino acids. The V end was cut by 3 bases, the J end by 10 bases, with 3 bases between. The CDR3 spells CASSHGAFF. The CDR3 nucleotides read TGCGCCAGCAGTCACGGAGCTTTCTTT.

This chain joins TRBV9 and TRBJ2-7; 14 bases fit TRBD2. V shed 0 bases and J 3 bases; nucleotides not matched to a gene: 5. CDR1 is SGDLS and CDR2 is YYNGEE in the germline V gene. This CDR3 comprises 17 residues. In nucleotides, the CDR3 is TGTGCCAGCAGCGTAGGACTAGCGGGAGGGCCTAGCTACGAGCAGTACTTC. It codes for CASSVGLAGGPSYEQYF.

This clone was recorded many times. The chain recombines TRBV29-1 with TRBJ2-3, with unresolved D. Germline CDR1 and CDR2: SQVTM and ANQGSEA. V was clipped by 7 bases and J by 0 bases, with 8 bases between them. The CDR3 has 12 residues. The CDR3 here is CSATMSTDTQYF. Written as DNA, the CDR3 is TGCAGCGCCACCATGAGCACAGATACGCAGTATTTT.

V gene TRBV2 combines with J gene TRBJ2-5, with D possibly matching TRBD2 (6 bases). Trimming removed 6 bases at V and 4 bases at J, with 18 bases between. The CDR3 covers 15 residues. CDR1 is SNHLY, CDR2 FYNNEI, per germline. This CDR3 is CASSVGGILGETQYF. CDR3 bases: TGTGCCAGCAGCGTAGGAGGGATCTTGGGAGAGACCCAGTACTTC.